The 5 T cell receptor beta chains listed next were all sequenced from one sample in a study of T cells in women clearing cervical HPV infection. Measured with immunoSEQ multiplex PCR; TCRdb has only the in-frame clones, and not every one. The sample includes 20,000 to 30,000 clones. The sequenced material came from blood buffy coat. These TCRs come from a woman between 18 and 70 years old with a cervical HPV16 infection that either progressed to CIN3+ or cleared (not recorded which).

Note on this clone: The CDR3 end falls 3 residues outside the read, so it is completed with the germline J gene. The chain carries TRBV29-1 and TRBJ2-2; tentatively, D is TRBD1 (6 bases). CDR1 and CDR2 from the germline V gene are SQVTM and ANQGSEA. The CDR3 loop spans 13 amino acids. V was cut by 4 bases and J by 4 bases, with 10 bases left in between. The CDR3 loop is CSVVRGPTGELFF. The CDR3 DNA, read in part, is TGCAGCGTTGTCAGGGGTCCCACCGGGGAG.

About this clone: The read ends 3 residues early relative to the CDR3; the germline J gene fills the gap. The rearrangement joins TRBV18 to TRBJ2-5, with TRBD2 matching 13 bases. The CDR3 is 17 residues long. Germline V gene lookup returns CDR1 KGHSH and CDR2 LQKENI. The trim removed 1 base at V and 5 bases at J, leaving 7 bases unmatched. CDR3 region: CASSPRTSGRNIETQYF. The sequenced CDR3 bases are TGTGCCAGCTCACCACGGACTAGCGGGAGAAATATCGAGACC.

As concerns this clone: The read terminates 3 residues ahead of where the CDR3 ends, so the germline J gene completes it. The chain recombines TRBV18 with TRBJ2-7; TRBD2 agrees at 9 bases. V lost 6 bases and J lost 1; bases outside the gene matches: 10. The CDR3 is made up of 16 amino acids. In germline, CDR1 is KGHSH, CDR2 LQKENI. The CDR3 here is CASSPLGSGGSYEQYF. The sequenced CDR3 bases are TGTGCCAGCTCTCCGCTGGGTAGCGGGGGATCCTACGAG.

Remarks on this clone: The read ends 3 residues early relative to the CDR3; the germline J gene fills the gap. The chain joins TRBV7-9 to TRBJ1-1, with no clear D. From germline, CDR1 is SEHNR and CDR2 FQNEAQ (reference sequence). The CDR3 is 14 amino acids. V lost 6 bases and J 1 base, leaving 12 bases between the germline ends. CDR3 bases read: TGTGCCAGCAGACTCAACACGGGGAACACTGAA. It codes for CASRLNTGNTE. The whole CDR3 is CASRLNTGNTEAFF. Looking up the rest from reference TRBV7-9 and TRBJ1-1 gives the full variable domain: DTGVSQNPRHKITKRGQNVTFRCDPISEHNRLYWYRQTLGQGPEFLTYFQNEAQLEKSRLLSDRFSAERPKGSFSTLEIQRTEQGDSAMYLCASRLNTGNTEAFFGQGTRLTVV.

As concerns this clone: The read terminates 3 residues before the CDR3 end, so the remaining end is supplied by the germline J gene. The chain joins TRBV2 to TRBJ1-1, with D unclear. V lost 4 bases, J lost 0 bases, and 9 bases lay in between. This CDR3 contains 14 residues. Germline V gives CDR1 SNHLY, CDR2 FYNNEI. The CDR3 here is CASSAARMNTEAFF. The CDR3 DNA, read in part, is TGTGCCAGCAGTGCGGCCAGGATGAACACTGAA.